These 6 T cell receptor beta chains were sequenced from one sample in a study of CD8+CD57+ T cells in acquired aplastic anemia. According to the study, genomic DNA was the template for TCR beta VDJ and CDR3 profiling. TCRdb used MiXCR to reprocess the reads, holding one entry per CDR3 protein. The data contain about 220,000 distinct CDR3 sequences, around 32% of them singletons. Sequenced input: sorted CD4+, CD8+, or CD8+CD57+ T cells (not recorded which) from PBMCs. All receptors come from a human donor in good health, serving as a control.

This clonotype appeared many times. The CDR3 spells CASSLLLGTEAFF. As DNA, the CDR3 is TGTGCCAGCAGCTTATTGTTGGGGACTGAAGCTTTCTTT. This sequence joins TRBV7-3 and TRBJ1-1; D not certain. The CDR3 is 13 amino acids. Per germline, CDR1 SGHTA and CDR2 FQGTGA. V lost 2 bases and J lost 5, with 9 bases in between.

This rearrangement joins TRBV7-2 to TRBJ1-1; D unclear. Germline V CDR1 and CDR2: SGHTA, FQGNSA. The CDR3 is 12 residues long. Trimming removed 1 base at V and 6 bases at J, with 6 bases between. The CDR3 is CASSLGVPEAFF. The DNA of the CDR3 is TGTGCCAGCAGCTTAGGGGTGCCTGAAGCTTTCTTT.

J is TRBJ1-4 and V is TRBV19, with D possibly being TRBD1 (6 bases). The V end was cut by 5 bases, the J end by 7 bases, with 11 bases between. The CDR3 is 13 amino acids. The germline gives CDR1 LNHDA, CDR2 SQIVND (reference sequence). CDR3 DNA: TGTGCCAGTAGTGAACAGGGCCCTGAAAAACTGTTTTTT. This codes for CASSEQGPEKLFF.

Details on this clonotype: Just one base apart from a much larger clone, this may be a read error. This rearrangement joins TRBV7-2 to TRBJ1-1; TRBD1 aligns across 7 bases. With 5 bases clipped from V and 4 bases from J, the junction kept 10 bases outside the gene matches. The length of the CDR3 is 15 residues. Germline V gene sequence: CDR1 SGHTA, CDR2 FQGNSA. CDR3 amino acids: CASSGRDSGGTEAFF. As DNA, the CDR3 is TGTGCCAGCAGCGGACGGGACAGCGGTGGCACTGAAGCTTTCTTT.

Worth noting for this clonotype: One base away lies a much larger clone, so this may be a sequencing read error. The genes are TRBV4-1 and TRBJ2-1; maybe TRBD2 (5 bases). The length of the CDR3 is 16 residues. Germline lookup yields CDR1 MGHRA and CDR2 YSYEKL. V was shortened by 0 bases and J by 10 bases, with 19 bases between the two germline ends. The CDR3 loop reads CASSQDGNVAGYEQFF. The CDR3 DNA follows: TGCGCCAGCAGCCAAGACGGGAATGTAGCTGGCTACGAGCAGTTCTTC.

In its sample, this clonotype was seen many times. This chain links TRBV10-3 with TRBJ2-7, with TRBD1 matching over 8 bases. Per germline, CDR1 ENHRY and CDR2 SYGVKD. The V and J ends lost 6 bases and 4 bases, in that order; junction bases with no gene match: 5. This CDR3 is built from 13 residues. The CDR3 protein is CAIRGTGPYEQYF. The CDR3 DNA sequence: TGTGCCATCAGGGGGACAGGCCCTTACGAGCAGTACTTC.